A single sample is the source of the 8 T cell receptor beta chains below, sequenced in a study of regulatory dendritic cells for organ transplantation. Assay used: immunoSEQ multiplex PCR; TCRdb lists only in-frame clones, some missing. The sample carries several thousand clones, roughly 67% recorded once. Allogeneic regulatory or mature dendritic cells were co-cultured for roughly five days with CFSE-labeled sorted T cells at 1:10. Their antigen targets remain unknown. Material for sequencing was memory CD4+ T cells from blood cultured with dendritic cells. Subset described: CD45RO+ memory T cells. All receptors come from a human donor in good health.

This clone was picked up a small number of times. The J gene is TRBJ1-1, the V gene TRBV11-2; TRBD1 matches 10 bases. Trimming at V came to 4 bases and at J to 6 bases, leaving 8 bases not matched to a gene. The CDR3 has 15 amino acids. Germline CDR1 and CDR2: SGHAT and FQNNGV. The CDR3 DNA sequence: TGTGCCAGCAGCTCGTGGACAGGGGGAAGTGCTGAAGCTTTCTTT. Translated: CASSSWTGGSAEAFF.

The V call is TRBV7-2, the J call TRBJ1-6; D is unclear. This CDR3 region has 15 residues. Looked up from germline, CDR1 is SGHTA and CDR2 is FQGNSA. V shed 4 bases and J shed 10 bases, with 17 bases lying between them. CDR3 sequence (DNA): TGTGCCAGCAGCTCCCTAGGGAGGTCGGACTCACCCCTCCACTTT. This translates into CASSSLGRSDSPLHF. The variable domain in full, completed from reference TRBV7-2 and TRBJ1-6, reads GAGVSQSPSNKVTEKGKDVELRCDPISGHTALYWYRQSLGQGLEFLIYFQGNSAPDKSGLPSDRFSAERTGGSVSTLTIQRTQQEDSAVYLCASSSLGRSDSPLHFGNGTRLTVT.

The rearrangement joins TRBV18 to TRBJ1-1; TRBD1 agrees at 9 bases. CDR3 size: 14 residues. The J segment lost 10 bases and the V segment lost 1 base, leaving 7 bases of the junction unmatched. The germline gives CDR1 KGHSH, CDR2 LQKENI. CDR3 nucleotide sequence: TGTGCCAGCTCACCACAAGGGACAGGGCAAGGAGCTTTCTTT. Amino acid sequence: CASSPQGTGQGAFF.

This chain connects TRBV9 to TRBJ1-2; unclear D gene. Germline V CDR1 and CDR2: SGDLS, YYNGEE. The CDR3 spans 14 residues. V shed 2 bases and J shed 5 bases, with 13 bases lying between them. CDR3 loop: CASSVSTEGYGYTF. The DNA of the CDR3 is TGTGCCAGCAGCGTCTCGACTGAGGGTTATGGCTACACCTTC.

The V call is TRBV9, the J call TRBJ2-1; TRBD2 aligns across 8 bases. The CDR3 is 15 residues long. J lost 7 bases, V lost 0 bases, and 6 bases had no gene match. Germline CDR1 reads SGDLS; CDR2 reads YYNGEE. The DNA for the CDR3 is TGTGCCAGCAGCGTAGGTGATAGCGGGGCAAATGAGCAGTTCTTC. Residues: CASSVGDSGANEQFF.

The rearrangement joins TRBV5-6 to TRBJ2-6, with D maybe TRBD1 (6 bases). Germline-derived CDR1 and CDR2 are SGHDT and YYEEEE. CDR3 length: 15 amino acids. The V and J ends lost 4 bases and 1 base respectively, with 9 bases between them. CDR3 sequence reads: CASSPGQSGANVLTF. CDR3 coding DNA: TGTGCCAGCAGCCCCGGACAGTCTGGGGCCAACGTCCTGACTTTC. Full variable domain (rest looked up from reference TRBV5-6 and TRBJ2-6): DAGVTQSPTHLIKTRGQQVTLRCSPKSGHDTVSWYQQALGQGPQFIFQYYEEEERQRGNFPDRFSGHQFPNYSSELNVNALLLGDSALYLCASSPGQSGANVLTFGAGSRLTVL.

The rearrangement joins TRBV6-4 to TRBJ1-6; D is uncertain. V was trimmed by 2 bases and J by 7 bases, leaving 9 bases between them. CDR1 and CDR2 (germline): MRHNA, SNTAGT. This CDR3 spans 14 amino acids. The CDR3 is CASSDERENSPLHF. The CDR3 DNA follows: TGTGCCAGCAGTGACGAGCGAGAGAATTCACCCCTCCACTTT.

This chain's CDR3 is CASSPFGRDDTEAFF. The DNA of the CDR3 is TGCGCCAGCAGCCCCTTCGGGCGGGACGACACTGAAGCTTTCTTT. This rearrangement joins TRBV5-1 to TRBJ1-1; D is possibly TRBD1 (5 bases). Looked up from germline, CDR1 is SGHRS and CDR2 is YFSETQ. Trimming removed 4 bases from V and 3 bases from J, with 16 bases in between. The CDR3 covers 15 residues.